The 12 T cell receptor beta chains below were found in one sample sequenced in a study of blood T cell repertoires in COVID-19 (dated by TCRdb to the early 2020s). The library was obtained by the immunoSEQ multiplex PCR assay. This is the immuneACCESS table as TCRdb keeps it, with only in-frame sequences that have V and J called. A part of the clones is gone; compared with another copy, unresolved V genes explain less than half, and the rest is unexplained. The sample has about 55,000 clones on record, approximately 82% of them singletons. The ten largest clones capture roughly 5.8% of the sample. Source material: peripheral blood. The receptors stem from a human donor in a cohort sampled during active or convalescent COVID-19.

For this clone: A read error may produce the germline difference seen at one junction end. The rearrangement uses TRBV7-7 and TRBJ2-5; TRBD2 matches at 7 bases. This CDR3 contains 13 residues. Per the germline V gene, CDR1 is SSHAT and CDR2 is FNYEAQ (reference sequence). In DNA, the CDR3 is TGTGCTAGCAGCTCACAGGTAGCGGGGACCCAGTACTTC. This codes for CASSSQVAGTQYF.

CDR3: CASSLLAGSNTGELFF. In nucleotides, the CDR3 is TGTGCCAGCAGCTTGTTAGCGGGGTCGAACACCGGGGAGCTGTTTTTT. The rearrangement uses TRBV11-2 and TRBJ2-2, with TRBD2 identical over 8 bases. This CDR3 comprises 16 residues. The germline gives CDR1 SGHAT, CDR2 FQNNGV. The junction had 3 bases not matched to a gene; V was cut back by 3 bases and J by 0 bases.

J is TRBJ2-4 and V is TRBV3-1 (or the pseudogene TRBV3-2); weak D call: TRBD1 (5 bases). The CDR3 has 17 amino acids. Germline V gene lookup returns CDR1 LGHDT and CDR2 YNNKEL (reference sequence). V shed 0 bases and J shed 1 base, with 13 bases lying between them. CDR3 loop: CASSQDSTGRAKNIQYF. CDR3 sequence (DNA): TGTGCCAGCAGCCAAGACAGTACAGGTCGTGCCAAAAACATTCAGTACTTC.

The J gene is TRBJ1-5, the V gene TRBV5-1; 7 bases fit TRBD1. The CDR3 consists of 13 residues. Germline CDR1 and CDR2: SGHRS and YFSETQ. V shed 5 bases, J shed 5 bases, and the junction held 4 bases outside the gene matches. The CDR3 DNA reads TGCGCCAGCAGTGACACAGGGGATCAGCCCCAGCATTTT. It is translated as CASSDTGDQPQHF.

V is TRBV25-1 and J is TRBJ2-1; 8 bases align to TRBD1. Germline CDR1 and CDR2: MGHDK and SYGVNS. This CDR3 comprises 15 residues. V was clipped by 8 bases and J by 3 bases; unmatched bases: 9. CDR3 region: CASGGLQGVYNEQFF. CDR3 bases: TGTGCCAGCGGTGGATTACAGGGGGTCTACAATGAGCAGTTCTTC.

The CDR3 is CASSPGGPTPYEQYF. The CDR3 DNA reads TGTGCCAGCTCACCAGGGGGCCCCACACCTTACGAGCAGTACTTC. The rearrangement joins TRBV18 to TRBJ2-7, with D possibly being TRBD1 (6 bases). Trimming took off 2 bases at V and 4 bases at J, with 15 bases between the two ends. Germline CDR1 is KGHSH and CDR2 is LQKENI. This CDR3 is 15 amino acids long. Filled out from reference TRBV18 and TRBJ2-7, the complete variable domain reads NAGVMQNPRHLVRRRGQEARLRCSPMKGHSHVYWYRQLPEEGLKFMVYLQKENIIDESGMPKERFSAEFPKEGPSILRIQQVVRGDSAAYFCASSPGGPTPYEQYFGPGTRLTVT.

The chain combines TRBV9 with TRBJ1-5; D gene unclear. This CDR3 has 14 amino acids. The ends were cut back, 2 bases at V and 5 bases at J, with 11 bases in the middle. The V gene's germline CDR1 is SGDLS and CDR2 YYNGEE. The CDR3 sequence is CASSVSGVDQPQHF. CDR3 coding DNA: TGTGCCAGCAGCGTTAGCGGGGTTGATCAGCCCCAGCATTTT. The variable domain in full, with the rest retrieved from reference TRBV9 and TRBJ1-5, is DSGVTQTPKHLITATGQRVTLRCSPRSGDLSVYWYQQSLDQGLQFLIQYYNGEERAKGNILERFSAQQFPDLHSELNLSSLELGDSALYFCASSVSGVDQPQHFGDGTRLSIL.

The chain has TRBV12-3 or TRBV12-4 and TRBJ1-2; D unclear. V lost 6 bases and J lost 7, with 15 bases in between. This CDR3 region has 13 residues. CDR3 DNA sequence: TGTGCCAGCAGGGAAAGGGAGTTAGGTGGCTACACCTTC. Its translation: CASRERELGGYTF.

V usage is TRBV9 and J usage is TRBJ1-5; no clear D gene. Germline V lookup: CDR1 SGDLS, CDR2 YYNGEE. This CDR3 spans 14 amino acids. Deletions cut 3 bases from V and 9 bases from J, with 16 bases between. The DNA for the CDR3 is TGTGCCAGCAGCGGTGCGGGAGAGCTGGTGCCCCAGCATTTT. This encodes CASSGAGELVPQHF.

The chain links TRBV7-6 to TRBJ2-7; 7 nucleotides match TRBD1. This CDR3 is 15 amino acids long. V was pared by 4 bases and J by 3 bases, with 9 bases of the junction left unmatched. Germline assignment: CDR1 SGHVS and CDR2 FNYEAQ. CDR3 nucleotide sequence: TGTGCCAGCAGCTCCAGACAGGGACCCCTCTACGAGCAGTACTTC. Amino acids: CASSSRQGPLYEQYF.

The CDR3, as DNA: TGTGCCAGCAGTCTCGGAGCTACCTCTGGAAACACCATATATTTT. This gives the protein CASSLGATSGNTIYF. J is TRBJ1-3 and V is TRBV6-6; D is unclear. CDR1 is MNHNY, CDR2 SVGAGI, per germline (reference sequence). There are 15 residues in the CDR3. Trimming took 5 bases from V and 0 from J, leaving 11 bases between them.

This clone was seen more than once but under ten times. J is TRBJ1-5 and V is TRBV3-1 (or the pseudogene TRBV3-2); D remains ambiguous. Germline loops: CDR1 LGHDT, CDR2 YNNKEL (reference sequence). The CDR3 is 13 residues long. V shed 1 base and J shed 5 bases, with 6 bases lying between them. The CDR3 DNA follows: TGTGCCAGCAGCCAAGCAGAAGATCAGCCCCAGCATTTT. Translated, it gives CASSQAEDQPQHF.